Listed below are T cell receptor beta chains from one sample, sequenced in a study of T-cell reconstitution after alpha-beta-depleted transplantation in children. TCRdb itself ran the PCR reads through MiXCR, one entry per CDR3 protein. Counted here are about a million distinct CDR3 sequences, about 29% occurring once; the ten biggest clones make up more than 25%. This material consisted of PBMCs, mostly from graft donor cells, taken 360 days after TCRalphabeta/CD19-depleted stem cell transplant. Receptor source: a boy under three years old who had a stem cell transplant for SCID, so the T cells may come from the graft donor. Both conserved end residues are part of each CDR3.

CDR3aa: CASSLLAGASTDTQYF; v_gene: TRBV5-1; j_gene: TRBJ2-3
CDR3aa: CASRGQPNTEAFF; v_gene: TRBV7-2; j_gene: TRBJ1-1
CDR3aa: CASSKPDRDTGELFF; v_gene: TRBV12-3/TRBV12-4; j_gene: TRBJ2-2
CDR3aa: CSVQQGGSYEQYF; v_gene: TRBV29-1; j_gene: TRBJ2-7
CDR3aa: CSVEGSLVPSAFF; v_gene: TRBV29-1; j_gene: TRBJ1-1
CDR3aa: CASSQDVVAVGPLNTEAFF; v_gene: TRBV4-1; j_gene: TRBJ1-1
CDR3aa: CASSLVGITDTQYF; v_gene: TRBV5-1; j_gene: TRBJ2-3
CDR3aa: CASNGRATNTGELFF; v_gene: TRBV28; j_gene: TRBJ2-2
CDR3aa: CASSFNYGTGVVTGTGEQYF; v_gene: TRBV12-3/TRBV12-4; j_gene: TRBJ2-7
CDR3aa: CSVDWRGGVNEQFF; v_gene: TRBV29-1; j_gene: TRBJ2-1
CDR3aa: CASSLLEIDRLPYNSPLHF; v_gene: TRBV5-4; j_gene: TRBJ1-6
CDR3aa: CASTWFATNEKLFF; v_gene: TRBV12-3/TRBV12-4; j_gene: TRBJ1-4
CDR3aa: CASSYSHQPQHF; v_gene: TRBV6-2/TRBV6-3; j_gene: TRBJ1-5
CDR3aa: CSASGMGEQYF; v_gene: TRBV20-1; j_gene: TRBJ2-7
CDR3aa: CASSAAPGHGSGNTIYF; v_gene: TRBV11-1; j_gene: TRBJ1-3
CDR3aa: CSAAALGASYNEQFF; v_gene: TRBV20-1; j_gene: TRBJ2-1
CDR3aa: CASRGGDLSYEQYF; v_gene: TRBV5-1; j_gene: TRBJ2-7
CDR3aa: CASSLLAVRRGNTEAFF; v_gene: TRBV7-2; j_gene: TRBJ1-1
CDR3aa: CASSLAPGASYEQYF; v_gene: TRBV7-8; j_gene: TRBJ2-7
CDR3aa: CASSFSMLGGSFTGELFF; v_gene: TRBV7-2; j_gene: TRBJ2-2
CDR3aa: CASSFRVQETQYF; v_gene: TRBV5-1; j_gene: TRBJ2-5
CDR3aa: CASSLVGTSAKETQYF; v_gene: TRBV5-6; j_gene: TRBJ2-5
CDR3aa: CASSHLRLAGDPYEQYF; v_gene: TRBV6-1; j_gene: TRBJ2-7
CDR3aa: CASSYRDYEQYF; v_gene: TRBV5-6; j_gene: TRBJ2-7
CDR3aa: CAISESEGGPRNEQYF; v_gene: TRBV10-3; j_gene: TRBJ2-7
CDR3aa: CSARREVYQETQYF; v_gene: TRBV20-1; j_gene: TRBJ2-5
CDR3aa: CASSNPPSGDNTGELFF; v_gene: TRBV21-1; j_gene: TRBJ2-2
CDR3aa: CASTLTANTEAFF; v_gene: TRBV12-3/TRBV12-4; j_gene: TRBJ1-1
CDR3aa: CASRGSSLYNEQFF; v_gene: TRBV12-3/TRBV12-4; j_gene: TRBJ2-1
CDR3aa: CASSRAGSYGYTF; v_gene: TRBV5-6; j_gene: TRBJ1-2
CDR3aa: CSARKDSEKLFF; v_gene: TRBV20-1; j_gene: TRBJ1-4
CDR3aa: CASSLRPGADTEAFF; v_gene: TRBV5-1; j_gene: TRBJ1-1
CDR3aa: CASSNLAGDYLTGANVLTF; v_gene: TRBV5-1; j_gene: TRBJ2-6
CDR3aa: CASSFNLNGGDTEAFF; v_gene: TRBV5-1; j_gene: TRBJ1-1
CDR3aa: CASSLGQGPSYGYTF; v_gene: TRBV5-1; j_gene: TRBJ1-2
CDR3aa: CASREGANTGELFF; v_gene: TRBV12-3/TRBV12-4; j_gene: TRBJ2-2
CDR3aa: CASSSTGEWLAKNIQYF; v_gene: TRBV28; j_gene: TRBJ2-4
CDR3aa: CSAHKGRVEAFF; v_gene: TRBV20-1; j_gene: TRBJ1-1
CDR3aa: CATSSNPTGELFF; v_gene: TRBV15; j_gene: TRBJ2-2
CDR3aa: CASSYPQGAYTEAFF; v_gene: TRBV6-5; j_gene: TRBJ1-1